These T cell receptor beta chains were read from a single sample in a study of blood T cell repertoires in COVID-19. The method was immunoSEQ multiplex PCR; TCRdb's version includes in-frame clones alone and lacks a portion of them. The table records about 270,000 clones, around 81% of them present only once. The material sequenced was peripheral blood. The receptors shown here come from an older woman with active or convalescent COVID-19. CDR3s include the opening cysteine and the closing phenylalanine or tryptophan. Fields, in order: clone size, V gene, D gene, J gene, CDR3 DNA, CDR3 protein. The D gene is left open where the match is weak. The size entry is marked missing in some rows and otherwise reads once, few, many or a size class.

.	TRBV9	TRBD1	TRBJ1-1	TGTGCCAGCAGCGTAGGGCCAGGGGGACAAGAAGCTTTCTTT	CASSVGPGGQEAFF
.	TRBV3-1/TRBV3-2	.	TRBJ2-7	TGTGCCAGCAGCCAAGGGGGCAGGGCCTACGAGCAGTACTTC	CASSQGGRAYEQYF
.	TRBV9	TRBD1	TRBJ1-2	TGTGCCAGCAGCGTAGAAGTACAGGGGGAGGATGGCTACACCTTC	CASSVEVQGEDGYTF
.	TRBV5-5	.	TRBJ2-7	TGTGCCAGCAGCTTGGCCGCGGGGCCCGCCTACGAGCAGTACTTC	CASSLAAGPAYEQYF
.	TRBV5-4	.	TRBJ2-2	TGTGCCAGCAGCTTGCCCGGGGCGAACACCGGGGAGCTGTTTTTT	CASSLPGANTGELFF
.	TRBV27	.	TRBJ2-3	TGTGCCAGCCGCGGGTGGGCGATGGTTACGCAGTATTTT	CASRGWAMVTQYF
.	TRBV11-1	TRBD1	TRBJ1-2	TGTGCCAGCAGCCCGGGACAGTCTAACTATGGCTACACCTTC	CASSPGQSNYGYTF
once	TRBV2	.	TRBJ2-1	TGTGCCAGCAGGGGCCTGGCGGGGGCTATAAATGAGCAGTTCTTC	CASRGLAGAINEQFF
.	TRBV3-1/TRBV3-2	.	TRBJ1-3	TGTGCCAGCAGCCTCAACAGGGGAAACACCATATATTTT	CASSLNRGNTIYF
.	TRBV5-4	.	TRBJ1-2	TGTGCCAGCAGCTTGGAGGTGAGCGGACGAGGTGGCTACACCTTC	CASSLEVSGRGGYTF
.	TRBV30	.	TRBJ2-7	TGTGCCTGGAGTGTTGGTCAGGTTACCTCCTACGAGCAGTACTTC	CAWSVGQVTSYEQYF
.	TRBV5-8	TRBD1	TRBJ1-1	TGTGCCAGCAGGGAAGACAGGGGGAGGTGGACTGAAGCTTTCTTT	CASREDRGRWTEAFF
once	TRBV6-2/TRBV6-3	.	TRBJ2-3	TGTGCCAGCAGTTACGTGGGGCGAGGCACAGATACGCAGTATTTT	CASSYVGRGTDTQYF
.	TRBV27	.	TRBJ2-1	TGTGCCAGCAGTCCCTTAAATGGGCGTCTTGGGCAGTTCTTC	CASSPLNGRLGQFF
.	TRBV6-2/TRBV6-3	.	TRBJ1-2	TGTGCCAGCAGTTATTTACGGGGGAGCTATGGCTACACCTTC	CASSYLRGSYGYTF
.	TRBV29-1	TRBD1	TRBJ2-7	TGCAGCGTCGGTGACAGGGGCCAGCCATACGAGCAGTACTTC	CSVGDRGQPYEQYF
.	TRBV7-2	.	TRBJ2-7	TGTGCCAGCAGCCCCACTCCCCCACCCGCCGAGCAGTACTTC	CASSPTPPPAEQYF
.	TRBV11-2	.	TRBJ1-1	TGTGCCAGCAGCGCAGGCAGGGCGAACACTGAAGCTTTCTTT	CASSAGRANTEAFF
.	TRBV7-3	.	TRBJ1-4	TGTGCCAGCAGCTTTAACCACGGGGTGGGGTGTGAAAAACTGTTTTTT	CASSFNHGVGCEKLFF
.	TRBV5-8	.	TRBJ1-1	TGTGCCAGCACCGGGAGGGGTGAAGCTTTCTTT	CASTGRGEAFF